This T cell receptor (beta chain) came from a study of cytomegalovirus exposure and HLA in healthy donors. At the level of the study: Within the Caucasian-associated ancestry cluster were around 81% of the 350 to 400 genotyped donors.

The CDR3 is made up of 15 amino acids. The germline V gene has CDR1 LNHDA and CDR2 SQIVND (reference sequence). The V gene lost 7 bases and the J gene lost 9 bases, with 22 bases spanning the gap. Comments on this clone: Its matching antigen is unknown.

The study's findings and limits: Accurate HLA-A and HLA-B prediction from TCR beta sequences was reported for most subjects. While the bulk of TCR sequences proved rare, some public TCRs turned up in many donors.

Regarding donors, all were healthy bone marrow donors. The study ran its PCR with 60 Vbeta and 13 Jbeta primers. Assay used: immunoSEQ multiplex PCR; TCRdb lists only in-frame clones, some missing. Recorded here are 150,000 or so clones; the top ten clones represent about 1.5%. The source material was PBMCs. The TCR originated in a woman aged 35 to 49 in good health and CMV-seropositive. This sequence joins TRBV19 and TRBJ2-1; perhaps TRBD2 as D (6 bases). As DNA, the CDR3 is TGTGCCAGTAAGAAAATCGCCGGGGACTTCGGTGAGCAGTTCTTC. It encodes CASKKIAGDFGEQFF.